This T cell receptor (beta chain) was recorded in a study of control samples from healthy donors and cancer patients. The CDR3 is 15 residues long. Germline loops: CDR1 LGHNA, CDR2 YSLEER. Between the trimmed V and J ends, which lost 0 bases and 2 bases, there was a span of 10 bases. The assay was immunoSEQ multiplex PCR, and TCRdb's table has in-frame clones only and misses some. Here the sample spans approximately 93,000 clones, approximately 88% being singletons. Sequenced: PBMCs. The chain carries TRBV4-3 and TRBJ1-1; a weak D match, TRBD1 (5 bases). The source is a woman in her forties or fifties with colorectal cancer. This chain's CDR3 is CASSQEEGVNTEAFF. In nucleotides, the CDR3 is TGCGCCAGCAGCCAAGAAGAAGGGGTTAACACTGAAGCTTTCTTT.